This T cell receptor beta chain stems from a study of shared clonotypes between healthy human individuals. The overall study: Donors, aged 18 to 49, were a couple of women and a few men. Three CD4 naive, three CD4 memory, two CD8 naive and one CD8 memory plate were used per donor.

This clone was found a few times. Its antigen is unknown. Findings of the study overall: Clonotype sharing among the donors was expected to vary with sequencing depth. With several donors compared, 5% to 5.5% of naive CD4 clonotypes were shared.

Generated by immunoSEQ multiplex PCR, the TCRdb table keeps only in-frame clones and is missing some. Of 600,000 to 750,000 clones in the sample, 90% were seen once. V dropped 4 bases and J dropped 7 bases, with 19 bases sitting between them. The CDR3 consists of 15 residues. In germline, CDR1 is SEHNR, CDR2 FQNEAQ (reference sequence). The source of this sequence is a man younger than 30 in good health. Some clones in this sample may be carry-over from other donors' samples. Sample: memory CD8+ T cells from PBMCs. Specified subset: CD45RO+ cells pooled with CCR7-negative TemRA cells. The rearrangement links TRBV7-9 to TRBJ1-1; unclear D gene. This CDR3 reads CASSSTLQRNGEAFF. CDR3 coding DNA: TGTGCCAGCAGCTCGACCTTGCAGCGAAACGGTGAAGCTTTCTTT.